This T cell receptor (beta chain) was captured by sequencing in a study of T cells in Graves' hyperthyroidism and ophthalmopathy. This clonotype has a count of ten or more. Its specificity is unknown. The study defined stable Graves' hyperthyroidism as no ophthalmopathy progression within 18 months. A patient was excluded if there was uncontrolled infection, other autoimmune disease, pregnancy or lactation. Extraction of PBMCs used roughly 9.6 ml of fresh peripheral blood. V was trimmed by 6 bases and J by 8 bases, leaving 13 bases between them. CDR1 and CDR2 from the germline V gene are SQVTM and ANQGSEA. The length of the CDR3 is 11 residues. TCR beta CDR3 regions were amplified from RNA transcripts. The HTBI primer set was used in a first-round RT-PCR of the TCR CDR3. One entry per CDR3 protein results from TCRdb running MiXCR on the multiplex PCR reads. This repertoire shows about 680,000 distinct CDR3 sequences, 30% to 40% found once; its top ten account for around 31%.

General study results and limits: Stable hyperthyroidism was told apart from ophthalmopathy by a model built on 13 V-J features.

The clonotype originates from a woman aged 40 to 50 with Graves' hyperthyroidism. The sample comprised blood. This chain joins TRBV29-1 and TRBJ1-2; weak D call: TRBD1 (5 bases). CDR3 nucleotide sequence: TGCAGCGTCGGGAAAGGGGAAGGCTACACCTTC. This sequence encodes CSVGKGEGYTF.